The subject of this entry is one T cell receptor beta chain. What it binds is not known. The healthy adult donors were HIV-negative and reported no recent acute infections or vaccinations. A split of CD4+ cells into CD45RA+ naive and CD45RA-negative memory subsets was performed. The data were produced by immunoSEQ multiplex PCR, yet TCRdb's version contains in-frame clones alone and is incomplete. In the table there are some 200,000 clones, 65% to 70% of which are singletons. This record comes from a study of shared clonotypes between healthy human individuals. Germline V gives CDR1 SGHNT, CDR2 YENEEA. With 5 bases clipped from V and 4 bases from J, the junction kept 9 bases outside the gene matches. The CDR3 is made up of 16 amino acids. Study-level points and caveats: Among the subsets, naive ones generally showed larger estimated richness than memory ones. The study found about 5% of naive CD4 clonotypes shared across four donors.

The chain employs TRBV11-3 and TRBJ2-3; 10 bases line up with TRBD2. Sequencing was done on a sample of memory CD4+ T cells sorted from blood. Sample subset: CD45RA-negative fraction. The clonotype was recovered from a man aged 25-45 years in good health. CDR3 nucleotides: TGTGCCAGCAGCCCTCTAGCGGGAGTGGGGTCAGATACGCAGTATTTT. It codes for CASSPLAGVGSDTQYF.